This T cell receptor beta chain was recovered during a study of T-cell memory formation after mild COVID-19. Study-wide background: Clusters were largely donor specific. Study-wide findings and caveats: Balance between CD4 and CD8 was seen in clones contracting day 15 to 85, and a CD4+ lean was seen in later expanders.

The germline V gene has CDR1 MNHEY and CDR2 SVGAGI. Trimming pared 4 bases from V and 7 bases from J, leaving 11 bases between. The CDR3 consists of 13 residues. Comment on this clonotype: Its antigen is unidentified.

Barcoded TCR alpha and TCR beta cDNA libraries with UMIs came from 5'RACE using constant-segment primers. TCRdb re-called the 5' RACE reads through MiXCR, storing one row per CDR3 protein. The sample has roughly 450,000 distinct CDR3 sequences; 15% to 20% are singletons. The source of this sequence is an adult woman who had mild COVID-19 (a few samples of this study predate the infection). Cell type and time point are not known. The rearrangement links TRBV6-5 to TRBJ2-1, with D uncertain. Sample: PBMCs or a T cell subset sorted from them (not recorded which). The CDR3 DNA reads as TGTGCCAGCAGTTCGATTACCGTAAATGAGCAGTTCTTC. This gives the protein CASSSITVNEQFF.